Below are 29 T cell receptor beta chains sequenced from a single sample in a study of T cell responses to AZD1222 COVID-19 vaccine (dated by TCRdb to the early 2020s). The library was made by the immunoSEQ multiplex PCR assay. Here the immuneACCESS table is served through TCRdb, limited to in-frame sequences with V and J called. Missing clones are a known gap in these copies; in checked studies unresolved V genes cover under half, and the rest lacks a known reason. This sample comprises 95,000 to 100,000 clones, 65% to 85% of them detected only once. Approximately 15% of the sample lies in the top ten. The sample's time point label, in plain terms: about 28 days (+/-7) after the second vaccine dose. Material: peripheral blood, obtained 28 days after the second AZD1222 dose. These receptors originate from an adult who received the AZD1222 COVID-19 vaccine.

This clone was found once. This chain connects TRBV6-5 to TRBJ2-3, with D possibly being TRBD1 (5 bases). CDR3 length equals 15 residues. From germline, CDR1 is MNHEY and CDR2 SVGAGI. V shed 2 bases and J shed 1 base, with 10 bases lying between them. CDR3 loop: CASSYAGMRTDTQYF. The CDR3 DNA reads TGTGCCAGCAGTTACGCAGGGATGCGCACAGATACGCAGTATTTT.

The chain uses TRBV18 and TRBJ1-1; D unresolved. V was pared by 0 bases and J by 7 bases, with 9 bases between. CDR3 length: 13 residues. The V gene's germline CDR1 is KGHSH and CDR2 LQKENI. This chain's CDR3 is CASSPPSLGEAFF. The DNA of the CDR3 is TGTGCCAGCTCACCACCGTCTCTCGGTGAAGCTTTCTTT.

This clone was observed a few times. This chain links TRBV10-3 with TRBJ2-3; D might be TRBD2 (5 bases). Trimming left V 4 bases short and J 2 bases short, with 16 bases between. The CDR3 is 16 amino acids. CDR1 ENHRY and CDR2 SYGVKD come from the germline V gene. Written as DNA, the CDR3 is TGTGCCATCAGTGCGTTGAGGGCGCGATCCACAGATACGCAGTATTTT. Protein product: CAISALRARSTDTQYF.

This chain links TRBV6-5 with TRBJ2-7, with TRBD1 as a possible D gene (5 bases). V lost 8 bases and J 6 bases, leaving 20 bases between the germline ends. Germline CDR1 MNHEY, CDR2 SVGAGI. The CDR3 has 14 residues. This CDR3 reads CASQEGASSSEQYF. For the CDR3, the DNA is TGTGCCAGCCAGGAAGGGGCGTCATCGTCCGAGCAGTACTTC.

The V call is TRBV7-9, the J call TRBJ2-7, with D possibly matching TRBD1 (6 bases). CDR1 is SEHNR and CDR2 is FQNEAQ in the germline V gene (reference sequence). The CDR3 contains 16 residues. V dropped 4 bases and J dropped 5 bases, with 21 bases sitting between them. CDR3 coding DNA: TGTGCCAGCAGCTCCCTCCAGACGACAGGTTCCAACGAGCAGTACTTC. Its protein product is CASSSLQTTGSNEQYF.

V gene TRBV5-4 combines with J gene TRBJ1-1, with unresolved D. Trimming cost V 1 base and J 0 bases, with 7 bases left between them. The germline V gene has CDR1 SGHNT and CDR2 YYREEE (reference sequence). The length of the CDR3 is 14 residues. The CDR3 reads CASSLRTVNTEAFF. Written as DNA, the CDR3 is TGTGCCAGCAGCTTGCGGACGGTGAACACTGAAGCTTTCTTT.

The chain links TRBV18 to TRBJ2-6; D is undetermined. With 2 bases removed from V and 0 bases from J, the gap between germline ends came to 14 bases. The CDR3 runs to 18 residues. Germline V gene data show CDR1 as KGHSH and CDR2 as LQKENI. The CDR3 reads CASSPLAAWSSGANVLTF. The CDR3 region has the DNA TGTGCCAGCTCACCATTGGCAGCCTGGAGCTCTGGGGCCAACGTCCTGACTTTC.

The chain recombines TRBV5-8 with TRBJ2-7, with D uncertain. CDR3 size: 14 residues. V lost 0 bases and J lost 7, with 14 bases in between. The germline V gene encodes CDR1 SGHTS and CDR2 YDEGEE. CDR3 in DNA: TGTGCCAGCAGCTTGGGACAACAAGGTCAGGAGCAGTACTTC. Amino acids: CASSLGQQGQEQYF. The whole variable domain, filled in from reference TRBV5-8 and TRBJ2-7, reads EAGVTQSPTHLIKTRGQQATLRCSPISGHTSVYWYQQALGLGLQFLLWYDEGEERNRGNFPPRFSGRQFPNYSSELNVNALELEDSALYLCASSLGQQGQEQYFGPGTRLTVT.

V usage is TRBV5-1 and J usage is TRBJ2-2; perhaps D is TRBD1 or TRBD2 (5 bases each). Germline-derived CDR1 and CDR2 are SGHRS and YFSETQ. Trimming cost V 4 bases and J 4 bases, with 8 bases left between them. The CDR3 is 13 amino acids. CDR3 coding DNA: TGCGCCAGCAGCGTAGGGACCACCGGGGAGCTGTTTTTT. Translated: CASSVGTTGELFF.

The J gene is TRBJ1-2, the V gene TRBV24-1, with D unclear. The length of the CDR3 is 14 residues. Germline-derived CDR1 and CDR2 are KGHDR and SFDVKD. The germline V and J ends were trimmed by 3 bases and 8 bases, with 15 bases remaining between them. CDR3: CATSDPGRERGYTF. The DNA for the CDR3 is TGTGCCACCAGTGATCCGGGGAGGGAGCGGGGCTACACCTTC.

This chain links TRBV5-4 with TRBJ2-5, with 9 bases that match TRBD1. The CDR3 contains 17 residues. V was pared by 2 bases and J by 5 bases, with 13 bases of the junction left unmatched. Germline V gene data show CDR1 as SGHNT and CDR2 as YYREEE (reference sequence). CDR3 region: CASSLKWGGQGYETQYF. In DNA form, the CDR3 reads TGTGCCAGCAGCTTAAAATGGGGGGGACAGGGCTATGAGACCCAGTACTTC.

Here the CDR3 reads CASSLSRVGQPQHF. CDR3 in DNA: TGTGCCAGCAGCTTATCACGGGTCGGGCAGCCCCAGCATTTT. This sequence joins TRBV7-8 and TRBJ1-5; no definite D call. The ends were cut back, 2 bases at V and 7 bases at J, with 12 bases in the middle. This CDR3 has 14 amino acids. The germline V gene has CDR1 SGHVS and CDR2 FQNEAQ.

The chain carries TRBV7-6 and TRBJ2-5; no clear D gene. The CDR3 is made up of 16 amino acids. V dropped 3 bases and J dropped 3 bases, with 17 bases sitting between them. Germline V gene lookup returns CDR1 SGHVS and CDR2 FNYEAQ. CDR3 protein: CASSLVAPDDKETQYF. The CDR3 DNA follows: TGTGCCAGCAGCTTGGTAGCACCTGACGACAAAGAGACCCAGTACTTC.

This sequence joins TRBV4-1 and TRBJ2-7, with 8 bases aligning to TRBD2. Germline CDR1 is MGHRA and CDR2 is YSYEKL. The CDR3 loop spans 16 amino acids. V shed 1 base and J 2 bases; nucleotides not matched to a gene: 7. The CDR3 region is CASSQGAGGLAYEQYF. Here the CDR3 DNA reads TGCGCCAGCAGCCAAGGGGCGGGGGGCCTCGCCTACGAGCAGTACTTC.

The V call is TRBV7-2, the J call TRBJ1-3, with a possible D match to TRBD1 (5 bases). V lost 5 bases to trimming and J lost 2 bases, with 16 bases between them. The CDR3 extends over 16 amino acids. Germline V gives CDR1 SGHTA, CDR2 FQGNSA. CDR3 DNA sequence: TGTGCCAGCAGCACCCAAACCGGGACGGCTGGAAACACCATATATTTT. It specifies CASSTQTGTAGNTIYF. The variable domain in full, with the rest retrieved from reference TRBV7-2 and TRBJ1-3, is GAGVSQSPSNKVTEKGKDVELRCDPISGHTALYWYRQSLGQGLEFLIYFQGNSAPDKSGLPSDRFSAERTGGSVSTLTIQRTQQEDSAVYLCASSTQTGTAGNTIYFGEGSWLTVV.

This clone was counted between two and nine times. This sequence joins TRBV19 and TRBJ2-6, with D possibly being TRBD1 (6 bases). Germline loops: CDR1 LNHDA, CDR2 SQIVND (reference sequence). This CDR3 comprises 17 residues. The V and J ends lost 0 bases and 0 bases respectively, with 9 bases between them. The CDR3, as DNA: TGTGCCAGTAGTATAGAACCACAGGGCTCTGGGGCCAACGTCCTGACTTTC. The encoded protein is CASSIEPQGSGANVLTF.

This chain connects TRBV19 to TRBJ2-3, with TRBD1 matching over 7 bases. This CDR3 has 14 residues. The ends lost 6 bases at V and 6 bases at J; junction bases unmatched: 9. The germline CDR1 and CDR2 sequences are LNHDA and SQIVND (reference sequence). CDR3 sequence reads: CASRSPGGSDTQYF. CDR3 nucleotides: TGTGCCAGTAGGTCACCAGGGGGAAGTGATACGCAGTATTTT.

This chain links TRBV28 with TRBJ1-1, with no clear D. Germline V gene lookup returns CDR1 MDHEN and CDR2 SYDVKM. The CDR3 runs to 16 residues. V lost 2 bases and J 5 bases, leaving 18 bases between the germline ends. The CDR3 loop reads CASSLDSGFLRTEAFF. As DNA, the CDR3 is TGTGCCAGCAGTTTAGACTCAGGCTTTTTGCGGACTGAAGCTTTCTTT.

The V and J genes are TRBV24-1 and TRBJ2-7; D possibly corresponds to TRBD1 (6 bases). Germline V gene sequence: CDR1 KGHDR, CDR2 SFDVKD. The CDR3 totals 16 residues. The ends were cut back, 4 bases at V and 3 bases at J, with 18 bases in the middle. CDR3 nucleotides: TGTGCCACCAGTGACCTGGGGAAGGGGGTTCTCTACGAGCAGTACTTC. The encoded protein is CATSDLGKGVLYEQYF.

The rearrangement uses TRBV7-9 and TRBJ1-2; weak D call: TRBD1 (5 bases). V was trimmed by 5 bases and J by 8 bases, leaving 15 bases between them. CDR1 and CDR2 (germline): SEHNR, FQNEAQ (reference sequence). This CDR3 contains 13 residues. The CDR3 spells CASSRGGDRGYTF. The CDR3 DNA sequence: TGTGCCAGCAGCCGCGGAGGGGATCGGGGCTACACCTTC.

By share, this clone ranks as medium-sized. The rearrangement uses TRBV3-1 (or the pseudogene TRBV3-2) and TRBJ2-7, with TRBD1 matching over 9 bases. The germline V gene has CDR1 LGHDT and CDR2 YNNKEL (reference sequence). The CDR3 sequence is 15 residues long. Trimming removed 1 base from V and 5 bases from J; junction bases left unmatched: 6. CDR3: CASSQAGTGLHEQYF. The DNA for the CDR3 is TGTGCCAGCAGCCAAGCCGGGACAGGGCTCCACGAGCAGTACTTC.

This rearrangement joins TRBV5-4 to TRBJ1-2; 7 bases are a match to TRBD1. The trim removed 0 bases at V and 5 bases at J, leaving 7 bases unmatched. Germline V gives CDR1 SGHNT, CDR2 YYREEE (reference sequence). This CDR3 has 15 amino acids. DNA of the CDR3: TGTGCCAGCAGCTTGGAGGAGGGGGCGCGGTATGGCTACACCTTC. This encodes CASSLEEGARYGYTF.

The rearrangement links TRBV3-1 (or the pseudogene TRBV3-2) to TRBJ2-7; TRBD2 matches at 16 bases. Unmatched junction bases numbered 26, after V lost 4 bases and J lost 2 bases. Germline V gene lookup returns CDR1 LGHDT and CDR2 YNNKEL (reference sequence). CDR3 size: 24 residues. The CDR3 DNA sequence: TGTGCCAGCAGCCCTTCTGGTCCGGGTACGGAGGGACTAGCGGGAGGGCCGGCCCCCTACGAGCAGTACTTC. Encoded protein: CASSPSGPGTEGLAGGPAPYEQYF.

This clone has a single count. V is TRBV6-4 and J is TRBJ2-3; D possibly corresponds to TRBD2 (6 bases). V was clipped by 6 bases and J by 0 bases, with 13 bases between them. The CDR3 is 15 amino acids. Germline V lookup: CDR1 MRHNA, CDR2 SNTAGT. The CDR3 DNA reads as TGTGCCAGCAGCTTTGGTGGGACTAGCACAGATACGCAGTATTTT. Its translation: CASSFGGTSTDTQYF.

The genes are TRBV19 and TRBJ1-2; D remains ambiguous. The germline V gene encodes CDR1 LNHDA and CDR2 SQIVND (reference sequence). The CDR3 covers 14 residues. Trimming took 3 bases from V and 10 from J, leaving 18 bases between them. In DNA form, the CDR3 reads TGTGCCAGTAGTATTTACGTCGGGAGAACGGACTACACCTTC. Protein sequence: CASSIYVGRTDYTF.

The chain links TRBV7-9 to TRBJ1-2, with a possible D match to TRBD1 (5 bases). CDR1 SEHNR and CDR2 FQNEAQ come from the germline V gene (reference sequence). Between the trimmed V and J ends, which lost 3 bases and 3 bases, there was a span of 5 bases. The CDR3 is made up of 12 amino acids. CDR3 sequence (DNA): TGTGCCAGCAGCTTGACAGACTATGGCTACACCTTC. Translating it yields CASSLTDYGYTF.

V usage is TRBV7-2 and J usage is TRBJ1-2; the D gene is possibly TRBD1 (6 bases). The CDR3 is made up of 12 amino acids. The germline CDR1 and CDR2 sequences are SGHTA and FQGNSA. V was shortened by 5 bases and J by 8 bases, with 12 bases between the two germline ends. In nucleotides, the CDR3 is TGTGCCAGCAGCCTACAGGGTAGGGGCTACACCTTC. Its translation: CASSLQGRGYTF.

The chain joins TRBV11-2 to TRBJ1-2; maybe TRBD1 (6 bases). The V end was cut by 0 bases, the J end by 7 bases, with 15 bases between. Germline V gene data show CDR1 as SGHAT and CDR2 as FQNNGV. The length of the CDR3 is 15 residues. CDR3 protein: CASSLDRSPGVGYTF. CDR3 coding DNA: TGTGCCAGCAGCTTAGATCGATCCCCAGGGGTTGGCTACACCTTC.

The genes are TRBV27 and TRBJ2-7; 11 bases align to TRBD1. V was clipped by 5 bases and J by 5 bases; unmatched bases: 8. The CDR3 is 15 amino acids. Germline V gene data show CDR1 as MNHEY and CDR2 as SMNVEV (reference sequence). The CDR3 loop is CASSLPGQGVHEQYF. In DNA, the CDR3 is TGTGCCAGCAGTCTCCCGGGACAGGGGGTCCACGAGCAGTACTTC.